The sequence of this T cell receptor (beta chain) was determined in a study of blood T cell repertoires in COVID-19. Overall study context: Spain, Italy and the United States supplied samples that represented acute and convalescent COVID-19. Sample material is recorded as cDNA or gDNA derived from T cells, B-cell-depleted T cells, or PBMCs.

Trimming pared 4 bases from V and 5 bases from J, leaving 16 bases between. The CDR3 is 15 amino acids. Looked up from germline, CDR1 is SGHAT and CDR2 is FQNNGV. Original methodology: Quantification of nucleated cells was approximated via reference gene primer amplification. The table came from immunoSEQ multiplex PCR; TCRdb's copy has only in-frame clones and leaves some out. D and trimming come from the DNA, and the V and J calls and clone size come from that table. The data show some 160,000 clones, 80% to 90% seen once. Material: peripheral blood. The clonotype originates from a woman aged 70-85 years with acute or convalescent COVID-19. This chain connects TRBV11-2 to TRBJ2-3; tentative D call: TRBD2 (6 bases). The CDR3 DNA reads as TGTGCCAGCAGCTCACAGCGGGTGGCGATAGATACGCAGTATTTT. Translating it yields CASSSQRVAIDTQYF.